The T cell receptor (beta chain) under discussion was sequenced for a study of long-term antiretroviral therapy in people with HIV. With regard to this clone: At one end, the junction sequence differs from germline, possibly due to a read error.

Survey level was the resolution at which the v3.0 immunoSEQ assay ran. Some clones are missing from TCRdb's copy, which holds only in-frame ones; the method was immunoSEQ multiplex PCR. The data show 30,000 or so clones, over 85% seen once. Samples held about 0.9-10 million cryopreserved PBMC before DNA extraction. The V gene's germline CDR1 is SSHAT and CDR2 FNYEAQ (reference sequence). The CDR3 contains 14 residues. This TCR came from a middle-aged man with HIV. The sample in question was unsorted PBMCs, obtained 6.2 years after starting antiretroviral therapy. The chain carries TRBV7-7 and TRBJ2-3; TRBD1 matches 7 bases. The CDR3 protein is CASSPGTATDTQYF. For the CDR3, the DNA is TGTGCTAGCAGCCCCGGGACAGCCACAGATACGCAGTATTTT.